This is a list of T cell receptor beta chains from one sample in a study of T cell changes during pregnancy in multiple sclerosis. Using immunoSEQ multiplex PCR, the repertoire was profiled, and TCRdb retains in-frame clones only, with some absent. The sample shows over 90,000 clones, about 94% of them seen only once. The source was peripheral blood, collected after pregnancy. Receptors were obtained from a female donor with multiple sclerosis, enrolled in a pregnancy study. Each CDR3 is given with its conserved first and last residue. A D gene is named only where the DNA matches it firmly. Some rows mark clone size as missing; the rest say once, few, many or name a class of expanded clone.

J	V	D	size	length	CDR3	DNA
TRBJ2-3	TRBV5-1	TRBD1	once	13	CASSSLQGDTQYF	TGCGCCAGCAGCTCACTACAGGGGGATACGCAGTATTTT
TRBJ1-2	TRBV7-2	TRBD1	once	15	CASSPRTGKASGYTF	TGTGCCAGCAGCCCTCGGACAGGGAAAGCGTCTGGCTACACCTTC
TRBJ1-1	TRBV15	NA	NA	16	CATSSPRLSMNTEAFF	TGTGCCACCAGCAGTCCCCGACTCTCGATGAACACTGAAGCTTTCTTT
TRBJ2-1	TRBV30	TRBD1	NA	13	CAWSQGQGFWQFF	TGTGCCTGGAGTCAAGGACAGGGGTTTTGGCAGTTCTTC
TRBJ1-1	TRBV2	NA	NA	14	CASRGGLMDTEAFF	TGTGCCAGCCGAGGGGGTTTAATGGACACTGAAGCTTTCTTT
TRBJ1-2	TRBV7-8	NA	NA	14	CASSNRETNYGYTF	TGTGCCAGCAGTAACAGGGAGACTAACTATGGCTACACCTTC
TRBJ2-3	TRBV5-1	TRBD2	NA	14	CASTTSGTTDTQYF	TGCGCCAGCACCACTAGCGGGACCACAGATACGCAGTATTTT
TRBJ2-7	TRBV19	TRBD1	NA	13	CASSSTGAEEQYF	TGTGCCAGTAGTTCCACAGGGGCAGAAGAGCAGTACTTC
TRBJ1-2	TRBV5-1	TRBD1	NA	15	CASSLTGTGGIGYTF	TGCGCCAGCAGCCTAACCGGGACAGGGGGCATAGGCTACACCTTC
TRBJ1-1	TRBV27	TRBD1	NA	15	CASSSLTGYSTEAFF	TGTGCCAGCAGTTCGCTGACAGGGTATTCCACTGAAGCTTTCTTT
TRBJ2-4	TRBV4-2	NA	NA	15	CASSQGGLLKNIQYF	TGTGCCAGCAGCCAAGGGGGACTTCTCAAAAACATTCAGTACTTC
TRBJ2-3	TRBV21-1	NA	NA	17	CASSATTSGDSTDTQYF	TGTGCCAGCAGCGCGACTACCTCAGGGGATAGCACAGATACGCAGTATTTT
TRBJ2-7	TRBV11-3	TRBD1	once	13	CASSSGQTNEQYF	TGTGCCAGCAGCTCGGGACAGACCAACGAGCAGTACTTC
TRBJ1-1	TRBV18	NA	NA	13	CASSQDSYTEAFF	TGTGCCAGCTCACAGGACAGCTACACTGAAGCTTTCTTT
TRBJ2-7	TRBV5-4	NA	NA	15	CASSLQGRSSYEQYF	TGTGCCAGCAGCCTACAGGGGAGGTCCTCCTACGAGCAGTACTTC
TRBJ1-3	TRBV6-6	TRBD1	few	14	CASSSGTAGNTIYF	TGTGCCAGCAGCTCCGGGACAGCAGGAAACACCATATATTTT
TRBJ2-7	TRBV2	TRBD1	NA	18	CASSGPRTGSDSSYEQYF	TGTGCCAGCAGTGGCCCTCGGACAGGCTCTGATAGCTCCTACGAGCAGTACTTC
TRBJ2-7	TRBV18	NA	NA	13	CASSPRAADEQYF	TGTGCCAGCTCACCCCGTGCAGCGGACGAGCAGTACTTC
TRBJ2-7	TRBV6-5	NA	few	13	CASSKRESYEQYF	TGTGCCAGCAGTAAAAGAGAGTCCTACGAGCAGTACTTC
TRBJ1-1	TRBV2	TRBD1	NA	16	CASSPGQGKMNTEAFF	TGTGCCAGCAGCCCTGGACAGGGGAAAATGAACACTGAAGCTTTCTTT
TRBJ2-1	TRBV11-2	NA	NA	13	CASSLGLSGEQFF	TGTGCCAGCAGCTTAGGGCTATCGGGTGAGCAGTTCTTC
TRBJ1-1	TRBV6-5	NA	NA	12	CASRRGNTEAFF	TGTGCCAGCCGCCGGGGAAATACTGAAGCTTTCTTT
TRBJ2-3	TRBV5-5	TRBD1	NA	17	CASSLGVGTGGTDTQYF	TGTGCCAGCAGCTTGGGAGTGGGGACAGGGGGCACAGATACGCAGTATTTT
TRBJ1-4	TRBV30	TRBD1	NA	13	CAWRGTGAEKLFF	TGTGCCTGGCGAGGGACAGGTGCCGAAAAACTGTTTTTT
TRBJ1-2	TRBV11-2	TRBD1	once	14	CASGHRDRNYGYTF	TGTGCCAGCGGACACCGGGACAGAAACTATGGCTACACCTTC
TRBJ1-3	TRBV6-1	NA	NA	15	CASSFATGPGNTIYF	TGTGCCAGCAGTTTTGCCACAGGCCCTGGAAACACCATATATTTT